This T cell receptor beta chain emerged from a study of spatial heterogeneity in lung cancer. Study at large: Alpha-chain sequences were detected in numbers that were consistently lower than beta-chain sequences. The mean occurrence of each unique TCR and UMI combination in raw reads exceeded ten.

TCRdb redid the calling of the 5' RACE reads with MiXCR, one entry per CDR3 protein. The sample comprises approximately 6,000 distinct CDR3 sequences, 26% of which are singletons, and under 30% rests with the top ten. V lost 5 bases to trimming and J lost 4 bases; unmatched junction nucleotides: 5. CDR3 length: 15 residues. Germline V gives CDR1 SGHTA, CDR2 FQGNSA. Specified time point: sample taken at primary tumor resection. 55 to 80 TRACERx patients with early, untreated non-small cell lung cancer donated samples. Without sorting, whole RNA was sequenced from tumor, nontumor lung or frozen PBMC. Sample share makes this clonotype medium-sized. The antigen is unknown. Study-wide results and caveats: Tumoral mutation counts were tracked by counts of expanded intratumoral alpha and beta TCRs.

The input for sequencing was lung tumor tissue, taken at surgery. This sequence was found in a male donor with early-stage non-small cell lung cancer. The V call is TRBV7-2, the J call TRBJ2-5; 12 positions agree with TRBD1. In DNA form, the CDR3 reads TGTGCCAGCAGCCGGGACAGGGGGCGCGCAGAGACCCAGTACTTC. The encoded protein is CASSRDRGRAETQYF.